This passage covers 7 T cell receptor beta chains from one sample sequenced in a study of blood T cell repertoires in COVID-19. TCRdb's copy holds only in-frame clones and misses some; the assay was immunoSEQ multiplex PCR. The sample gives hundreds of thousands of clones, around 86% of which show up once; around 2.1% is in the top ten. The sequenced material came from peripheral blood. All receptors come from a woman younger than 45 who had recovered from COVID-19.

CDR3 nucleotides: TGTGCCAGTAGTATCGGAGGTCCCGATACGCAGTATTTT. This encodes CASSIGGPDTQYF. The J gene is TRBJ2-3, the V gene TRBV19; tentative D call: TRBD2 (5 bases). The germline V gene encodes CDR1 LNHDA and CDR2 SQIVND (reference sequence). This CDR3 contains 13 residues. Trimming shortened V by 3 bases and J by 6 bases, and 10 bases separated the two germline ends. Full variable domain (rest looked up from reference TRBV19 and TRBJ2-3): DGGITQSPKYLFRKEGQNVTLSCEQNLNHDAMYWYRQDPGQGLRLIYYSQIVNDFQKGDIAEGYSVSREKKESFPLTVTSAQKNPTAFYLCASSIGGPDTQYFGPGTRLTVL.

This rearrangement joins TRBV3-1 (or the pseudogene TRBV3-2) to TRBJ2-1; 7 positions match TRBD2. The CDR3 totals 20 residues. Unmatched junction bases numbered 17, after V lost 0 bases and J lost 3 bases. CDR1 LGHDT and CDR2 YNNKEL come from the germline V gene (reference sequence). DNA of the CDR3: TGTGCCAGCAGCCAAGATCGCTGGGAGTCGCGGGAGAGGGACTACAATGAGCAGTTCTTC. Its protein is CASSQDRWESRERDYNEQFF.

The chain couples TRBV10-3 to TRBJ1-1, with 7 bases fitting TRBD1. Germline CDR1 and CDR2: ENHRY and SYGVKD. V lost 10 bases and J lost 0; bases outside the gene matches: 2. The CDR3 runs 12 residues. The DNA for the CDR3 is TGTGCCACCGGACAGGTGAACACTGAAGCTTTCTTT. Its protein product is CATGQVNTEAFF.

CDR3 residues: CASSRDRGETQYF. The CDR3, as DNA: TGTGCCAGCAGCCGGGACAGGGGTGAGACCCAGTACTTC. The rearrangement joins TRBV7-2 to TRBJ2-5, with 10 bases lining up with TRBD1. Germline values: CDR1 SGHTA, CDR2 FQGNSA. The CDR3 is 13 residues long. The junction had 2 bases not matched to a gene; V was cut back by 5 bases and J by 5 bases.

This chain connects TRBV29-1 to TRBJ2-1, with TRBD2 matching over 9 bases. V was clipped by 4 bases and J by 5 bases; unmatched bases: 9. Per germline, CDR1 SQVTM and CDR2 ANQGSEA. This CDR3 comprises 15 residues. The CDR3 protein is CSVVQASGVDNEQFF. The CDR3 nucleotides read TGCAGCGTTGTTCAAGCTAGCGGGGTTGACAATGAGCAGTTCTTC.

The chain couples TRBV11-2 to TRBJ2-3, with 10 bases aligning to TRBD2. The V and J ends lost 1 base and 1 base, in that order; junction bases with no gene match: 5. Germline CDR1 is SGHAT and CDR2 is FQNNGV. CDR3 length: 17 residues. CDR3: CASSLGASGGGTDTQYF. DNA for the CDR3: TGTGCCAGCAGCTTAGGGGCTAGCGGGGGTGGCACAGATACGCAGTATTTT.

The chain combines TRBV5-1 with TRBJ1-2; unclear D gene. The V end was cut by 0 bases, the J end by 5 bases, with 11 bases between. Germline CDR1 SGHRS, CDR2 YFSETQ. CDR3 length: 14 residues. CDR3 sequence: CASSLVPALYGYTF. The CDR3, as DNA: TGCGCCAGCAGCTTGGTCCCTGCCCTATATGGCTACACCTTC. Supplemented by reference TRBV5-1 and TRBJ1-2, the full variable domain reads KAGVTQTPRYLIKTRGQQVTLSCSPISGHRSVSWYQQTPGQGLQFLFEYFSETQRNKGNFPGRFSGRQFSNSRSEMNVSTLELGDSALYLCASSLVPALYGYTFGSGTRLTVV.